This is a list of T cell receptor beta chains from one sample in a study of T cell responses to AZD1222 COVID-19 vaccine. Generated by immunoSEQ multiplex PCR, the TCRdb table keeps only in-frame clones and is missing some. The table has under 150,000 clones, roughly 89% seen once. The source was peripheral blood, collected on day 0 of AZD1222 vaccination. The source of these receptors is an adult in good health. Each CDR3 is given with its conserved first and last residue. The D gene is left open where the match is weak. Size values are once, few and many counts, or a class for expanded clones, and some rows have none.

clone size,V gene,J gene,D gene,CDR3 protein,CDR3 DNA
-,TRBV9,TRBJ1-1,TRBD1,CASSETGGSSTEAFF,TGTGCCAGCAGCGAAACAGGGGGGTCGAGCACTGAAGCTTTCTTT
-,TRBV7-9,TRBJ2-2,-,CASSQRQKSRTGELFF,TGTGCCAGCAGCCAGAGACAGAAATCGCGTACCGGGGAGCTGTTTTTT
-,TRBV27,TRBJ2-1,TRBD1,CASSTDRGSRDEQFF,TGTGCCAGCAGTACCGACAGGGGGTCTAGAGATGAGCAGTTCTTC
-,TRBV5-4,TRBJ2-4,-,CASSDPGARHKNIQYF,TGTGCCAGCAGCGACCCCGGGGCCAGGCATAAAAACATTCAGTACTTC
-,TRBV4-2,TRBJ1-5,-,CASSQDVNQRNQPQHF,TGTGCCAGCAGCCAAGATGTGAATCAGCGCAATCAGCCCCAGCATTTT
-,TRBV9,TRBJ2-1,-,CASSVDVSSSYNEQFF,TGTGCCAGCAGCGTAGATGTGTCTAGCTCCTACAATGAGCAGTTCTTC
-,TRBV5-1,TRBJ1-5,-,CASSVDSPDQPQHF,TGCGCCAGCAGCGTTGACTCCCCCGATCAGCCCCAGCATTTT
-,TRBV19,TRBJ2-2,TRBD2,CASSKAGGPAGTGELFF,TGTGCCAGTAGTAAGGCGGGAGGCCCCGCAGGGACCGGGGAGCTGTTTTTT
-,TRBV6-5,TRBJ1-5,-,CASSYGGRDNQPQHF,TGTGCCAGCAGTTACGGGGGCAGGGACAATCAGCCCCAGCATTTT
-,TRBV19,TRBJ2-3,-,CASSIQGWGDTQYF,TGTGCCAGTAGTATACAGGGTTGGGGAGATACGCAGTATTTT
-,TRBV14,TRBJ1-1,-,CASSHERTANTEAFF,TGTGCCAGCAGCCACGAGAGGACGGCGAACACTGAAGCTTTCTTT
-,TRBV28,TRBJ2-3,-,CASSPWSTDTQYF,TGTGCCAGCAGTCCCTGGTCCACAGATACGCAGTATTTT
-,TRBV9,TRBJ2-1,-,CASSPRSRVSYGNEQFF,TGTGCCAGCAGCCCCCGCTCCAGGGTTTCCTACGGGAATGAGCAGTTCTTC
-,TRBV20-1,TRBJ1-1,-,CSASWGPLNTEAFF,TGCAGTGCTAGTTGGGGTCCCCTTAACACTGAAGCTTTCTTT
-,TRBV4-2,TRBJ2-2,-,CASSQDPAPGELFF,TGTGCCAGCAGCCAAGATCCAGCTCCCGGGGAGCTGTTTTTT
-,TRBV19,TRBJ1-2,-,CASSMGDRAHYGYTF,TGTGCCAGTAGTATGGGCGACAGAGCTCACTATGGCTACACCTTC
-,TRBV27,TRBJ2-1,-,CASTFWGRRDNEQFF,TGTGCCAGCACCTTTTGGGGGAGGAGGGACAATGAGCAGTTCTTC
-,TRBV6-1,TRBJ2-6,-,CASSDQPIGGANVLTF,TGTGCCAGCAGTGATCAGCCAATTGGTGGGGCCAACGTCCTGACTTTC
-,TRBV15,TRBJ2-1,-,CATRDRDRAHNEQFF,TGTGCCACCAGGGACCGGGACCGGGCGCACAATGAGCAGTTCTTC
-,TRBV30,TRBJ2-7,-,CAWSGGTPLGEQYF,TGTGCCTGGAGTGGGGGGACACCACTTGGGGAGCAGTACTTC
-,TRBV6-5,TRBJ1-2,-,CASSPRTYANYGYTF,TGTGCCAGCAGCCCCCGGACATACGCTAACTATGGCTACACCTTC
few,TRBV28,TRBJ2-2,-,CASKRLVSGELFF,TGTGCCAGCAAACGACTAGTCTCCGGGGAGCTGTTTTTT